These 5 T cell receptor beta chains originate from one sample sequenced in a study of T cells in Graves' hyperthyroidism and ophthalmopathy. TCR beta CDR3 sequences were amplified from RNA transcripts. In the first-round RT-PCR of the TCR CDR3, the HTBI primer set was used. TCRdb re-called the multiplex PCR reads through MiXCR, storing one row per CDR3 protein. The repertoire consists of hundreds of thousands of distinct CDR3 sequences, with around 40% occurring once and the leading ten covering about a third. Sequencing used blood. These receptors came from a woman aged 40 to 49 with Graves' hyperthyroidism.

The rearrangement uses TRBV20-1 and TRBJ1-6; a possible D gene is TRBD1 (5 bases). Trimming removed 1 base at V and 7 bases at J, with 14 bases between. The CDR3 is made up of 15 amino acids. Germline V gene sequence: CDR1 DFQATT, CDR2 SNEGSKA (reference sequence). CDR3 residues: CSARVQGGFNSPLHF. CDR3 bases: TGCAGTGCTAGAGTTCAGGGCGGTTTCAATTCACCCCTCCACTTT.

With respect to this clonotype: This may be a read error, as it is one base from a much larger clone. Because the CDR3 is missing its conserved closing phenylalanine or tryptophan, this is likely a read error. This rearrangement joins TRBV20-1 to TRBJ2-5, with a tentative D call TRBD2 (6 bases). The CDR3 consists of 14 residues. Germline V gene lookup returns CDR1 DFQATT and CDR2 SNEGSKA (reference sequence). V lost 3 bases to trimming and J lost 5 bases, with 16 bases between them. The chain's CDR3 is CSASRVEGEETQYS. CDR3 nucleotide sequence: TGCAGTGCTAGTAGGGTGGAGGGCGAGGAGACCCAGTACTCC.

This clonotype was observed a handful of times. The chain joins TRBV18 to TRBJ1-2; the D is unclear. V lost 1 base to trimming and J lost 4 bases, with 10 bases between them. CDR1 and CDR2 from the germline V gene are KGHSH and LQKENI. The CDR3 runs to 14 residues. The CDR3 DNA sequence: TGTGCCAGCTCACCACGAATGGAATCCTATGGCTACACCTTC. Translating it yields CASSPRMESYGYTF.

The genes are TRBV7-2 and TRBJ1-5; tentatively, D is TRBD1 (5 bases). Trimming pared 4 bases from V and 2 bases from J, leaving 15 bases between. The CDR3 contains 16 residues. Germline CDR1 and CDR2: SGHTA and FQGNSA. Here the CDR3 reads CASSWGSHHGNQPQHF. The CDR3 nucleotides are TGTGCCAGCAGCTGGGGGAGTCACCATGGCAATCAGCCCCAGCATTTT.

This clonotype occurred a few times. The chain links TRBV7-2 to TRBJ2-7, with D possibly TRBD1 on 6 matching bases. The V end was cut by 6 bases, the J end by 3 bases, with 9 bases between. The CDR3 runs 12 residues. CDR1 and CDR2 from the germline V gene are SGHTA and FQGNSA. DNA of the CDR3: TGTGCCAGCAGGGACAGCCTCTACGAGCAGTACTTC. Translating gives CASRDSLYEQYF. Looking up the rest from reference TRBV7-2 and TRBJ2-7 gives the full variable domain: GAGVSQSPSNKVTEKGKDVELRCDPISGHTALYWYRQSLGQGLEFLIYFQGNSAPDKSGLPSDRFSAERTGGSVSTLTIQRTQQEDSAVYLCASRDSLYEQYFGPGTRLTVT.